The 5 T cell receptor beta chains reported below all come from one sample, sequenced in a study of cytomegalovirus exposure and HLA in healthy donors. Method: immunoSEQ multiplex PCR; TCRdb's copy keeps in-frame clones and lacks some. The sample includes around 300,000 clones, 88% seen only once; the top ten take 0.92%. Sequencing was carried out using PBMCs. The receptor set was obtained from a woman between 18 and 30 years old in good health and CMV-seronegative.

The gene calls are TRBV18 and TRBJ1-5; 9 bases are shared with TRBD1. The V gene end was trimmed by 6 bases and the J gene end by 3 bases; junction bases not matched to a gene: 6. The CDR3 is 15 amino acids. Germline assignment: CDR1 KGHSH and CDR2 LQKENI. DNA of the CDR3: TGTGCCAGCTCGCCCGGGACAGGGAACAATCAGCCCCAGCATTTT. Amino acid sequence: CASSPGTGNNQPQHF. Using reference TRBV18 and TRBJ1-5 for the parts outside the CDR3, the full variable domain is NAGVMQNPRHLVRRRGQEARLRCSPMKGHSHVYWYRQLPEEGLKFMVYLQKENIIDESGMPKERFSAEFPKEGPSILRIQQVVRGDSAAYFCASSPGTGNNQPQHFGDGTRLSIL.

This chain connects TRBV28 to TRBJ2-4, with 12 bases identical to TRBD1. This CDR3 has 19 residues. The junction had 13 bases not matched to a gene; V was cut back by 5 bases and J by 2 bases. The germline CDR1 and CDR2 sequences are MDHEN and SYDVKM. DNA of the CDR3: TGTGCCAGCAGTGATAAGGCCGGGACAGGGGGCTTGACCAAAAACATTCAGTACTTC. This translates into CASSDKAGTGGLTKNIQYF.

The chain combines TRBV5-1 with TRBJ1-1, with a tentative D call TRBD1 (6 bases). The CDR3 has 13 amino acids. Trimming took off 0 bases at V and 8 bases at J, with 11 bases between the two ends. Looked up from germline, CDR1 is SGHRS and CDR2 is YFSETQ. The chain's CDR3 is CASSLGGRREAFF. The CDR3 DNA reads as TGCGCCAGCAGCTTGGGGGGGCGGAGGGAAGCTTTCTTT.

The CDR3 nucleotides are TGCGCCAGCAGCTTGCAAACGGACAGTGAAGCTTTCTTT. Its protein product is CASSLQTDSEAFF. This chain uses TRBV4-1 with TRBJ1-1; tentative D call: TRBD1 (6 bases). Germline CDR1 MGHRA, CDR2 YSYEKL. The germline V and J ends were trimmed by 5 bases and 7 bases, with 14 bases remaining between them. The CDR3 runs 13 residues.

V is TRBV5-1 and J is TRBJ2-1; 9 nucleotides align to TRBD2. The germline CDR1 and CDR2 sequences are SGHRS and YFSETQ. The CDR3 has 18 residues. J gave up 0 bases and V 8 bases, and 15 bases lay outside the gene matches. For the CDR3, the DNA is TGCGCCAGTTCTATACTAGCGGGCCAATCTAGCTCCTACAATGAGCAGTTCTTC. This sequence encodes CASSILAGQSSSYNEQFF. Combining the CDR3 with reference TRBV5-1 and TRBJ2-1 gives the whole variable domain KAGVTQTPRYLIKTRGQQVTLSCSPISGHRSVSWYQQTPGQGLQFLFEYFSETQRNKGNFPGRFSGRQFSNSRSEMNVSTLELGDSALYLCASSILAGQSSSYNEQFFGPGTRLTVL.